This record concerns one T cell receptor beta chain sequence. Germline CDR1 and CDR2: KGHSH and LQKENI. Losses at the gene ends were 4 bases for V and 1 base for J; bases not matched to a gene: 6. CDR3 length: 17 residues. People who had autoimmune disease history or systemic immunosuppression were excluded. This specimen comes from a study of OX40 agonist ivuxolimab in advanced cancers. Study in general: Partial responses occurred in Three dose-escalation patients, one with hepatocellular carcinoma and two with cutaneous melanoma.

Profiled with immunoSEQ multiplex PCR; TCRdb holds only in-frame clones, not every one. The sample holds 65,000 to 80,000 clones, about 90% seen once. The chain links TRBV18 to TRBJ2-6; 8 nucleotides agree with TRBD1. The source was CD4+ or CD8+ T cells sorted from blood, collected in a trial of the OX40 agonist ivuxolimab. This clonotype was sampled from an adult with an advanced solid tumor such as melanoma, head and neck, liver or kidney cancer. CDR3 coding DNA: TGTGCCAGCTCACTCCCAACAGGGGGATCTGGGGCCAACGTCCTGACTTTC. Protein: CASSLPTGGSGANVLTF. The full variable domain, with the rest looked up from reference TRBV18 and TRBJ2-6, is NAGVMQNPRHLVRRRGQEARLRCSPMKGHSHVYWYRQLPEEGLKFMVYLQKENIIDESGMPKERFSAEFPKEGPSILRIQQVVRGDSAAYFCASSLPTGGSGANVLTFGAGSRLTVL.